This T cell receptor (beta chain) was recorded in a study of glioma-infiltrating T cells after dendritic cell vaccination. Profiling relied on immunoSEQ multiplex PCR, and the TCRdb table lists in-frame clones only, not all of them. The sample includes roughly 87,000 clones, over 80% of them seen just once. Described time point: after dendritic cell vaccination, including at tumor progression/relapse. Selection required adequate fresh-frozen tumor tissue plus more than two years' survival data. No glioblastoma patient carried an isocitrate dehydrogenase mutation. This CDR3 region has 14 residues. V was pared by 6 bases and J by 8 bases, with 19 bases between. The germline gives CDR1 MNHEY, CDR2 SVGAGI.

Here the sequenced sample was blood, taken after dendritic cell vaccination. This clonotype was sampled from a human donor with glioblastoma. The chain carries TRBV6-5 and TRBJ1-1; weak D call: TRBD1 (5 bases). The CDR3 is CASRKVRIQGEAFF. The CDR3 coding sequence is TGTGCCAGCAGAAAAGTTAGGATTCAGGGAGAAGCTTTCTTT.